A single sample is the source of the 15 T cell receptor beta chains below, sequenced in a study of blood T cells in healthy people across ages. Primed by a sample-barcoded 5' primer and a J-beta primer mix, a second PCR proceeded for about 7 to 12 cycles. MiXCR, run by TCRdb on the 5' RACE reads, gives a single entry per CDR3 protein. The sample lists around 1,100,000 distinct CDR3 sequences, approximately 38% occurring once. The material sequenced was blood. The receptors come from a man younger than 35 in good health.

This clonotype was recorded many times. This rearrangement joins TRBV12-3 or TRBV12-4 to TRBJ2-7, with 7 nucleotides matching TRBD1. J was trimmed by 6 bases and V by 4 bases; bases with no gene match: 12. The CDR3 loop spans 15 amino acids. The CDR3 loop is CASSSGTVVGGEQYF. CDR3 sequence (DNA): TGTGCCAGCAGTTCCGGGACAGTGGTTGGGGGCGAGCAGTACTTC.

The chain links TRBV4-2 to TRBJ2-7, with TRBD1 identical over 11 bases. Looked up from germline, CDR1 is LGHNA and CDR2 is YNFKEQ. The CDR3 runs 17 residues. V lost 1 base and J lost 7; bases outside the gene matches: 12. This CDR3 reads CASSQVGGTGGYNEQYF. The CDR3 DNA follows: TGTGCCAGCAGCCAAGTAGGTGGGACAGGGGGTTACAATGAGCAGTACTTC.

This clonotype was picked up a small number of times. The chain joins TRBV5-1 to TRBJ1-1; no reliable D call. Trimming cost V 0 bases and J 6 bases, with 3 bases left between them. This CDR3 comprises 11 residues. Germline V gene lookup returns CDR1 SGHRS and CDR2 YFSETQ. The CDR3 coding sequence is TGCGCCAGCAGCTTGGAAGCTGAAGCTTTCTTT. It codes for CASSLEAEAFF.

The DNA of the CDR3 is TGCGCCAGCAGCCAAGATAGTTTCGTCAATGAGCAGTTCTTC. Translation gives CASSQDSFVNEQFF. The chain carries TRBV4-3 and TRBJ2-1; D call uncertain. CDR3 length: 14 residues. V dropped 0 bases and J dropped 6 bases, with 9 bases sitting between them. Germline loops: CDR1 LGHNA, CDR2 YSLEER.

This sequence joins TRBV4-2 and TRBJ2-2; D possibly uses TRBD1 or TRBD2 (6 bases each). The germline CDR1 and CDR2 sequences are LGHNA and YNFKEQ. CDR3 length: 15 amino acids. V dropped 1 base and J dropped 7 bases, with 13 bases sitting between them. The CDR3 region is CASSQGGGFIGELFF. The CDR3 bases are TGTGCCAGCAGCCAAGGAGGGGGGTTTATCGGGGAGCTGTTTTTT.

The chain links TRBV5-1 to TRBJ2-1; 8 positions agree with TRBD2. Trimming removed 3 bases from V and 5 bases from J; junction bases left unmatched: 7. CDR3 length: 15 residues. CDR1 SGHRS and CDR2 YFSETQ come from the germline V gene. CDR3 DNA: TGCGCCAGCAGCTACGGACGAGCGGGAGACAATGAGCAGTTCTTC. Amino acids: CASSYGRAGDNEQFF.

This clonotype was recorded a few times. V gene TRBV6-2 or TRBV6-3 combines with J gene TRBJ1-5; 9 bases are a match to TRBD1. Trimming cost V 5 bases and J 9 bases; bases outside gene matches: 8. The CDR3 sequence is 14 residues long. Germline values: CDR1 MNHEY, CDR2 SVGEGT. CDR3 protein: CASSLGQGFGPQHF. CDR3 nucleotides: TGTGCCAGCAGTCTGGGACAGGGCTTCGGGCCCCAGCATTTT.

In regard to this clonotype: The junction and the germline gene differ at one end; a read error may be behind it. V is TRBV7-2 and J is TRBJ1-6, with 7 bases aligning to TRBD1. This CDR3 region has 17 residues. Looked up from germline, CDR1 is SGHTA and CDR2 is FQGNSA. The CDR3 loop is CASGLDDWRQGNSPLHF. For the CDR3, the DNA is TGTGCCAGCGGCTTAGACGATTGGAGACAGGGAAATTCACCCCTCCACTTT.

This clonotype was seen more than once but under ten times. The gene calls are TRBV12-3 or TRBV12-4 and TRBJ2-3; 7 bases agree with TRBD2. The CDR3 extends over 14 amino acids. The V segment lost 5 bases and the J segment 4 bases; nucleotides outside the gene matches: 6. The CDR3 DNA reads as TGTGCCAGCAGTCCGGGGACTATCCCAGATACGCAGTATTTT. Translated: CASSPGTIPDTQYF.

V usage is TRBV12-3 or TRBV12-4 and J usage is TRBJ2-3; the match to TRBD1 covers 8 bases. There are 16 residues in the CDR3. Losses at the gene ends were 6 bases for V and 4 bases for J; bases not matched to a gene: 12. The CDR3 region has the DNA TGTGCCAGCAGCAACGGGACAGGCTGGGGTGCAGATACGCAGTATTTT. Encoded protein: CASSNGTGWGADTQYF.

The chain is built from TRBV10-3 and TRBJ2-7, with TRBD2 matching 13 bases. The CDR3 is 16 amino acids. The germline gives CDR1 ENHRY, CDR2 SYGVKD. V lost 4 bases, J lost 2 bases, and 5 bases stayed unmatched. CDR3 bases: TGTGCCATCAGTGGACTAGCGGGAGGCCCAACCTACGAGCAGTACTTC. Translation gives CAISGLAGGPTYEQYF.

This clonotype was observed many times. The genes are TRBV29-1 and TRBJ2-3; perhaps TRBD1 as D (6 bases). Germline CDR1 and CDR2: SQVTM and ANQGSEA. The CDR3 runs 16 residues. V lost 7 bases and J 1 base, leaving 21 bases between the germline ends. CDR3 bases: TGCAGCGCCGGTATACAGGGAATTGTTGGCACAGATACGCAGTATTTT. Residues: CSAGIQGIVGTDTQYF.

This clonotype was counted a single time. The chain carries TRBV13 and TRBJ1-1, with 7 nucleotides matching TRBD1. After removal of 2 bases from V and 3 bases from J, the junction contained 9 bases not matched to a gene. The CDR3 covers 16 residues. Germline-derived CDR1 and CDR2 are PRHDT and FYEKMQ (reference sequence). The CDR3 nucleotides are TGTGCCAGCAGCTTACGGGAGGGGGCTTGGGACACTGAAGCTTTCTTT. This gives the protein CASSLREGAWDTEAFF.

The table lists this clonotype with a few counts. The V and J genes are TRBV12-3 or TRBV12-4 and TRBJ1-5; 9 bases match TRBD1. CDR3 length: 15 amino acids. V dropped 1 base and J dropped 4; count of bases not matched to a gene: 2. This chain's CDR3 is CASSLDGQGNQPQHF. As DNA, the CDR3 is TGTGCCAGCAGTTTAGATGGACAGGGGAATCAGCCCCAGCATTTT.

J is TRBJ2-4 and V is TRBV5-1, with 8 positions matching TRBD1. Germline values: CDR1 SGHRS, CDR2 YFSETQ. The CDR3 covers 15 residues. The ends lost 0 bases at V and 13 bases at J; junction bases unmatched: 12. The CDR3 sequence: CASSLGRQGIVRQYF. As DNA, the CDR3 is TGCGCCAGCAGCTTGGGGAGACAGGGGATAGTTAGGCAGTACTTC. The whole variable domain, remainder taken from reference TRBV5-1 and TRBJ2-4, is KAGVTQTPRYLIKTRGQQVTLSCSPISGHRSVSWYQQTPGQGLQFLFEYFSETQRNKGNFPGRFSGRQFSNSRSEMNVSTLELGDSALYLCASSLGRQGIVRQYFGAGTRLSVL.